These 20 T cell receptor beta chains were sequenced from one sample in a study of CD8 T cells in Susac syndrome. An amount of RNA that ranged from roughly 0.45 to 1 ug was reverse transcribed with random hexamers. A single record per CDR3 protein comes from TCRdb applying MiXCR to the immunoSEQ multiplex PCR reads. The table lists some 160,000 distinct CDR3 sequences, about 94% of them singletons. The specimen sequenced was CD4+ T cells from PBMCs. These receptors all come from a human donor with Susac syndrome.

The chain links TRBV25-1 to TRBJ1-2; D is perhaps TRBD1 (6 bases). The V and J ends lost 2 bases and 4 bases respectively, with 14 bases between them. Germline CDR1 MGHDK, CDR2 SYGVNS. This CDR3 has 15 residues. The CDR3 sequence is CASSEIGTTPYGYTF. The DNA for the CDR3 is TGTGCCAGCAGTGAAATAGGGACAACCCCCTATGGCTACACCTTC.

A single count supports this clonotype. Here the CDR3 DNA reads TGTGCCAGCAGCGGGGTGCAGGGGAGTAACACTGAAGCTTTCTTT. The encoded protein is CASSGVQGSNTEAFF. V is TRBV4-2 and J is TRBJ1-1; a weak D match, TRBD1 (6 bases). In germline, CDR1 is LGHNA, CDR2 YNFKEQ. The V and J ends lost 5 bases and 2 bases respectively, with 15 bases between them. This CDR3 has 15 amino acids.

The genes are TRBV20-1 and TRBJ1-5; TRBD1 might be the D (6 bases). V shed 6 bases and J shed 4 bases, with 13 bases lying between them. The germline gives CDR1 DFQATT, CDR2 SNEGSKA (reference sequence). The CDR3 length is 13 residues. The CDR3 bases are TGCAGTGCAACCCGGACAGCTAATCAGCCCCAGCATTTT. Translation: CSATRTANQPQHF.

The chain uses TRBV3-1 and TRBJ2-1; D might be TRBD2 (6 bases). The germline V gene has CDR1 LGHDT and CDR2 YNNKEL (reference sequence). The CDR3 runs to 15 residues. V dropped 1 base and J dropped 0 bases, with 7 bases sitting between them. As DNA, the CDR3 is TGTGCCAGCAGCCAAGGCGGGGTCTCCTACAATGAGCAGTTCTTC. Its translation is CASSQGGVSYNEQFF.

This clonotype was picked up one time. This sequence joins TRBV29-1 and TRBJ2-1, with unresolved D. CDR1 is SQVTM, CDR2 ANQGSEA, per germline. The CDR3 runs 12 residues. Trimming cost V 3 bases and J 9 bases, with 12 bases left between them. The CDR3 nucleotides read TGCAGCGTTGATTTACCTGGGCGTGAGCAGTTCTTC. Protein product: CSVDLPGREQFF.

The rearrangement joins TRBV20-1 to TRBJ2-4, with 8 positions matching TRBD2. Per germline, CDR1 DFQATT and CDR2 SNEGSKA (reference sequence). This CDR3 spans 14 amino acids. With V trimmed by 5 bases and J by 4 bases, 7 bases remained unmatched. The CDR3 DNA reads as TGCAGTGCTTCTTGGTCGGGGGGGAAAAACATTCAGTACTTC. It specifies CSASWSGGKNIQYF.

The rearrangement links TRBV29-1 to TRBJ1-1, with no clear D. This CDR3 is 12 amino acids long. Per the germline V gene, CDR1 is SQVTM and CDR2 is ANQGSEA. With 6 bases removed from V and 2 bases from J, the gap between germline ends came to 10 bases. The CDR3 reads CSVGRFNTEAFF. As DNA, the CDR3 is TGCAGCGTAGGACGTTTCAACACTGAAGCTTTCTTT. The full variable domain, in which reference TRBV29-1 and TRBJ1-1 provide the parts outside the CDR3, is SAVISQKPSRDICQRGTSLTIQCQVDSQVTMMFWYRQQPGQSLTLIATANQGSEATYESGFVIDKFPISRPNLTFSTLTVSNMSPEDSSIYLCSVGRFNTEAFFGQGTRLTVV.

The chain uses TRBV11-2 and TRBJ2-3; 12 positions match TRBD1. The CDR3 runs to 18 residues. The junction had 11 bases not matched to a gene; V was cut back by 6 bases and J by 1 base. CDR1 and CDR2 from the germline V gene are SGHAT and FQNNGV. The CDR3 DNA reads as TGTGCCAGCAGAAGTTTAAGAGGGACAGGGGGCGGCACAGATACGCAGTATTTT. It codes for CASRSLRGTGGGTDTQYF.

The V gene is TRBV6-5, the J gene TRBJ2-7; TRBD1 might be the D (5 bases). The CDR3 has 13 amino acids. V was trimmed by 8 bases and J by 1 base, leaving 12 bases between them. The V gene's germline CDR1 is MNHEY and CDR2 SVGAGI. CDR3 nucleotide sequence: TGTGCCAGCCAAGACGGACAATCCTACGAGCAGTACTTC. Translated, it gives CASQDGQSYEQYF.

The chain employs TRBV24-1 and TRBJ2-1; tentative D call: TRBD1 (5 bases). The germline gives CDR1 KGHDR, CDR2 SFDVKD. The V end lost 2 bases, the J end lost 5 bases, and 9 bases lay between the germline ends. The CDR3 sequence is 14 residues long. CDR3 bases: TGTGCCACCAGTGATTGGGGCAGAAACAATGAGCAGTTCTTC. Protein sequence: CATSDWGRNNEQFF.

The rearrangement uses TRBV6-1 and TRBJ2-6; D might be TRBD2 (5 bases). This CDR3 spans 13 amino acids. Germline CDR1 is MNHNS and CDR2 is SASEGT. Trimming removed 6 bases from V and 5 bases from J, with 8 bases in between. This chain's CDR3 is CASREGRANVLTF. CDR3 sequence (DNA): TGTGCCAGCAGAGAGGGTAGGGCCAACGTCCTGACTTTC.

The CDR3 sequence: CASSPQKGAVETQYF. CDR3 DNA sequence: TGTGCCAGCTCACCACAAAAGGGAGCGGTGGAGACCCAGTACTTC. The chain links TRBV18 to TRBJ2-5, with D possibly matching TRBD2 (5 bases). V lost 1 base and J lost 5, with 14 bases in between. CDR1 and CDR2 (germline): KGHSH, LQKENI. The CDR3 runs to 15 residues.

Here the CDR3 DNA reads TGTGCCAGCAGTGAAGTTCTTGGGGTCGGCGAGCAGTACTTC. It yields the protein CASSEVLGVGEQYF. The chain carries TRBV6-1 and TRBJ2-7; D remains ambiguous. The CDR3 has 14 residues. The germline gives CDR1 MNHNS, CDR2 SASEGT. The germline V and J ends were trimmed by 1 base and 6 bases, with 13 bases remaining between them.

The rearrangement links TRBV13 to TRBJ2-1, with no clear D. Per the germline V gene, CDR1 is PRHDT and CDR2 is FYEKMQ (reference sequence). CDR3 length: 14 amino acids. V lost 2 bases to trimming and J lost 6 bases, with 11 bases between them. The CDR3 sequence: CASSLRSGFNEQFF. The CDR3 coding sequence is TGTGCCAGCAGCTTACGTTCTGGATTCAATGAGCAGTTCTTC.

This sequence joins TRBV20-1 and TRBJ2-1; 11 bases are shared with TRBD2. V shed 5 bases and J 3 bases; nucleotides not matched to a gene: 3. The CDR3 covers 14 residues. Germline CDR1 is DFQATT and CDR2 is SNEGSKA (reference sequence). CDR3 coding DNA: TGCAGTGCTGCCGGGACTAGCGGCTACAATGAGCAGTTCTTC. Translating gives CSAAGTSGYNEQFF.

The chain recombines TRBV14 with TRBJ2-3; 8 bases match TRBD2. The germline CDR1 and CDR2 sequences are SGHDN and FVKESK. V dropped 1 base and J dropped 9; count of bases not matched to a gene: 0. The CDR3 covers 12 residues. CDR3 sequence reads: CASSQGLATQYF. For the CDR3, the DNA is TGTGCCAGCAGCCAAGGACTAGCGACGCAGTATTTT.

The chain links TRBV9 to TRBJ1-1, with 8 bases aligning to TRBD1. The V segment lost 2 bases and the J segment 3 bases; nucleotides outside the gene matches: 3. This CDR3 is built from 14 residues. CDR1 SGDLS and CDR2 YYNGEE come from the germline V gene. CDR3 DNA: TGTGCCAGCAGCGTCGACAGGGGTGACACTGAAGCTTTCTTT. Translating gives CASSVDRGDTEAFF.

V is TRBV7-9 and J is TRBJ1-3; D remains unclear. The CDR3 sequence is 14 residues long. Trimming removed 8 bases from V and 0 bases from J, with 11 bases in between. The germline gives CDR1 SEHNR, CDR2 FQNEAQ (reference sequence). The CDR3 DNA follows: TGTGCCAGCGGGTCAGGCGTCTCTGGAAACACCATATATTTT. This codes for CASGSGVSGNTIYF.

The chain couples TRBV15 to TRBJ2-3, with 10 bases matching TRBD1. This CDR3 comprises 14 residues. Germline V CDR1 and CDR2: LNHNV, YYDKDF (reference sequence). The V gene end was trimmed by 6 bases and the J gene end by 3 bases; junction bases not matched to a gene: 3. For the CDR3, the DNA is TGTGCCACCAGGCTGGACAGGGGGACAGATACGCAGTATTTT. As protein: CATRLDRGTDTQYF.

The chain employs TRBV20-1 and TRBJ1-2; no reliable D call. With 6 bases removed from V and 6 bases from J, the gap between germline ends came to 14 bases. Per germline, CDR1 DFQATT and CDR2 SNEGSKA (reference sequence). The length of the CDR3 is 12 residues. DNA for the CDR3: TGCAGTGCGCCGAACTCATACCATGGCTACACCTTC. Translating gives CSAPNSYHGYTF.